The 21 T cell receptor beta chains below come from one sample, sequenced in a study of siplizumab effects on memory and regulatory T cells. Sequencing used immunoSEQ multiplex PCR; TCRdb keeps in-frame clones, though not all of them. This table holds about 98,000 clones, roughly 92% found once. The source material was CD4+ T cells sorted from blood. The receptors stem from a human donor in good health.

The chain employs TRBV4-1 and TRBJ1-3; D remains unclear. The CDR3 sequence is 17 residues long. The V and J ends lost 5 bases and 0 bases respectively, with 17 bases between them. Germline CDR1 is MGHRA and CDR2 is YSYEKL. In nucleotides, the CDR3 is TGCGCCAGCAGCGGAGTGGGCCGGCAAATCTCTGGAAACACCATATATTTT. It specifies CASSGVGRQISGNTIYF.

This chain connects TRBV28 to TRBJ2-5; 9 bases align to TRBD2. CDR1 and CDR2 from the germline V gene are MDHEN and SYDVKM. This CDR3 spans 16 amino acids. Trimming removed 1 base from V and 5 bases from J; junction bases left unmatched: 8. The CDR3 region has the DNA TGTGCCAGCAGTTTATTCGTAGCGGGAGTCCCCGAGACCCAGTACTTC. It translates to CASSLFVAGVPETQYF.

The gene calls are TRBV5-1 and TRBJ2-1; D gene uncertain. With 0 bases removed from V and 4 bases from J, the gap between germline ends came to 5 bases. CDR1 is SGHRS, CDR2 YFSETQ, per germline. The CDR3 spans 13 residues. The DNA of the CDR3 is TGCGCCAGCAGCTTGGTCTTATACAATGAGCAGTTCTTC. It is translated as CASSLVLYNEQFF.

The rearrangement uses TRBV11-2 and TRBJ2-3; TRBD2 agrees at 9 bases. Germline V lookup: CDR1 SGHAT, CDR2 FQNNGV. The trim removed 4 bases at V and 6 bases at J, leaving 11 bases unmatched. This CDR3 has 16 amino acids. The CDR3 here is CASSSGLAGVVDTQYF. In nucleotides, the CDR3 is TGTGCCAGCAGCTCGGGTTTAGCGGGAGTAGTGGATACGCAGTATTTT.

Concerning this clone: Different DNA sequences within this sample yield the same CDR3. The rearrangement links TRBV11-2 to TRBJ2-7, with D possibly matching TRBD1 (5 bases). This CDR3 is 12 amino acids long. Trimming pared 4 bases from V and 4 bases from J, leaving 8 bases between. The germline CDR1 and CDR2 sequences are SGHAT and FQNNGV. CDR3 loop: CASSSQGYEQYF. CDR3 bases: TGTGCCAGCAGCTCCCAGGGTTACGAGCAGTACTTC.

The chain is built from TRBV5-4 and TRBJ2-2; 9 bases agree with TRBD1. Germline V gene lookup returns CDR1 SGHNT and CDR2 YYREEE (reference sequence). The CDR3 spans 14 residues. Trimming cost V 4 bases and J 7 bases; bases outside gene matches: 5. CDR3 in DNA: TGTGCCAGCAGCGGGACAGGGTTGGGCGGGGAGCTGTTTTTT. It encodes CASSGTGLGGELFF.

CDR3: CASSFSLGAGEYF. Here the CDR3 DNA reads TGTGCCAGCAGCTTCTCCCTGGGGGCAGGGGAGTACTTC. The gene calls are TRBV11-2 and TRBJ2-7; TRBD1 is a possible D gene (6 bases). The CDR3 covers 13 residues. Germline-derived CDR1 and CDR2 are SGHAT and FQNNGV. Trimming removed 3 bases at V and 11 bases at J, with 17 bases between. The whole variable domain, filled in from reference TRBV11-2 and TRBJ2-7, reads EAGVAQSPRYKIIEKRQSVAFWCNPISGHATLYWYQQILGQGPKLLIQFQNNGVVDDSQLPKDRFSAERLKGVDSTLKIQPAKLEDSAVYLCASSFSLGAGEYFGPGTRLTVT.

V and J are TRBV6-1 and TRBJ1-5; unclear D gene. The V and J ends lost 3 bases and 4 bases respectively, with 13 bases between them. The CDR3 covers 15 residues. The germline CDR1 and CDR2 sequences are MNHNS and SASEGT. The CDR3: CASSELGRKNQPQHF. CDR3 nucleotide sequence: TGTGCCAGCAGTGAGTTAGGAAGAAAAAATCAGCCCCAGCATTTT.

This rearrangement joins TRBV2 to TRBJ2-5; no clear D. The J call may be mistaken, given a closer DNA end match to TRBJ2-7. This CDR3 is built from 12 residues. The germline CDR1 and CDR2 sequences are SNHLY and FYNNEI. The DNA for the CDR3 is TGTGCCAGCAGTGTTTCGAACTACGAGCAGTACTTC. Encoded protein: CASSVSNYEQYF.

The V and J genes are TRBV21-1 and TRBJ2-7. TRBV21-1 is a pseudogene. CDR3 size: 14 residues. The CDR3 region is CASTHPRSSYEQYF. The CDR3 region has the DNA TGTGCCAGCACGCACCCGCGCAGCTCCTACGAGCAGTACTTC.

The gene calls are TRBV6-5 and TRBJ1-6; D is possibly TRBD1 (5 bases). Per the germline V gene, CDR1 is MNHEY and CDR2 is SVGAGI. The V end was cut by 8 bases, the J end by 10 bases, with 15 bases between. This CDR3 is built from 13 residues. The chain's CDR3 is CASRRVRGSPLHF. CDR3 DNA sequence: TGTGCCAGCCGCAGGGTACGGGGGTCACCCCTCCACTTT.

The chain's CDR3 is CASSESPGVWNNEQFF. CDR3 bases: TGCGCCAGCAGTGAGTCCCCCGGAGTTTGGAACAATGAGCAGTTCTTC. The rearrangement uses TRBV10-1 and TRBJ2-1, with D unresolved. The CDR3 contains 16 residues. Germline V CDR1 and CDR2: WNHNN, SYGVQD (reference sequence). Trimming pared 0 bases from V and 5 bases from J, leaving 14 bases between.

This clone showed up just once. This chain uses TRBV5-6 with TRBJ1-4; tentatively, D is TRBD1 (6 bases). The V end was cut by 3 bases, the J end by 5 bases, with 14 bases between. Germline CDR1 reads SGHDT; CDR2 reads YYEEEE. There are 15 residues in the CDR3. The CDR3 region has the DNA TGTGCCAGCAGCTCACCCAGGGGACGGAATGAAAAACTGTTTTTT. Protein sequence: CASSSPRGRNEKLFF.

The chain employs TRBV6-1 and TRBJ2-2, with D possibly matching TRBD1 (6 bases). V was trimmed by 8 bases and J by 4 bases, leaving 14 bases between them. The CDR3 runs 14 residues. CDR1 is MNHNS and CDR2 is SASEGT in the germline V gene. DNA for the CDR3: TGTGCCAGCGTTTGGAGAGGGGGCACCGGGGAGCTGTTTTTT. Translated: CASVWRGGTGELFF.

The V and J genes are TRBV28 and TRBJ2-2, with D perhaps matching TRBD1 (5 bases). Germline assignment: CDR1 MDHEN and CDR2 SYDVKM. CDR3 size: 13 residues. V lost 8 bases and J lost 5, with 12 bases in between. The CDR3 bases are TGTGCCAGCTACAGGAAGGGGACCGGGGAGCTGTTTTTT. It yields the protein CASYRKGTGELFF. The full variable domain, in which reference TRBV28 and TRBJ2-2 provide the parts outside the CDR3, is DVKVTQSSRYLVKRTGEKVFLECVQDMDHENMFWYRQDPGLGLRLIYFSYDVKMKEKGDIPEGYSVSREKKERFSLILESASTNQTSMYLCASYRKGTGELFFGEGSRLTVL.

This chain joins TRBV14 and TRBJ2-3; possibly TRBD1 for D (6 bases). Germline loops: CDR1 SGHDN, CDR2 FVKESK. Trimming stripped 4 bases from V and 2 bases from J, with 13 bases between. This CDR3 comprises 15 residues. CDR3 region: CASSLQTGLTDTQYF. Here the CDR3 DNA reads TGTGCCAGCAGCCTCCAGACAGGCCTCACAGATACGCAGTATTTT.

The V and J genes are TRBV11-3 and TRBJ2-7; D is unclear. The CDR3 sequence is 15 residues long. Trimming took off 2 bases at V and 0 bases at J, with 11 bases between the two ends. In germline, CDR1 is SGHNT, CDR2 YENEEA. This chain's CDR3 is CASSLRAESSYEQYF. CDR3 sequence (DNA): TGTGCCAGCAGCTTAAGGGCCGAGAGCTCCTACGAGCAGTACTTC. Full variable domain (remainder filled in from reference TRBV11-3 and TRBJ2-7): EAGVVQSPRYKIIEKKQPVAFWCNPISGHNTLYWYLQNLGQGPELLIRYENEEAVDDSQLPKDRFSAERLKGVDSTLKIQPAELGDSAVYLCASSLRAESSYEQYFGPGTRLTVT.

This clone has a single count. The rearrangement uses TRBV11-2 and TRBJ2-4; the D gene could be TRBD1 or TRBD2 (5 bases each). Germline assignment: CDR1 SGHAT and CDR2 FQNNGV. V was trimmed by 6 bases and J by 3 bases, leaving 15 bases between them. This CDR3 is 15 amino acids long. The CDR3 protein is CASRKAGRSKNIQYF. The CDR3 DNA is TGTGCCAGCAGAAAAGCAGGGAGAAGCAAAAACATTCAGTACTTC.

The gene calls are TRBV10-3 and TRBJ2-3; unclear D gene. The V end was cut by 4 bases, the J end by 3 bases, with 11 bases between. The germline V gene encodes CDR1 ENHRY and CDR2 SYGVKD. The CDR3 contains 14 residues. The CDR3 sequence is CAISAGFGTDTQYF. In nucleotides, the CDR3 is TGTGCCATCAGTGCGGGTTTTGGAACAGATACGCAGTATTTT.

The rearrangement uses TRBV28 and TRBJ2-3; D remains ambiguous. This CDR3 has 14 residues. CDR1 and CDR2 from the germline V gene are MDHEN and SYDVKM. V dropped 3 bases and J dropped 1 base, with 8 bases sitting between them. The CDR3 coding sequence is TGTGCCAGCAGTTTGGTTCTAGGCACAGATACGCAGTATTTT. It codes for CASSLVLGTDTQYF.

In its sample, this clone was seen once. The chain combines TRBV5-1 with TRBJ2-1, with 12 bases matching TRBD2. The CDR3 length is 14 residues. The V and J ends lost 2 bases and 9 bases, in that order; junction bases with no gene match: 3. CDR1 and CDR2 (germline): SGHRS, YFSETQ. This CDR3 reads CASSLETSGSEQFF. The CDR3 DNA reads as TGCGCCAGCAGCTTAGAGACTAGCGGGAGTGAGCAGTTCTTC.